Listed below are T cell receptor beta chains from one sample, sequenced in a study of human T cells and chemical hapten exposure. TCRdb called the RACE reads again in MiXCR, with one record for every CDR3 protein. The sample has under 200,000 distinct CDR3 sequences; roughly 30% are singletons. Sequencing was performed on whole blood, taken in connection with sensitization to the hapten diphenylcyclopropenone (DPC). These receptors came from a woman aged 30 to 39 with alopecia areata. Some clones in this sample may be carry-over from other donors' samples. Each CDR3 is given with its conserved first and last residue. D genes are given only for firm matches. Clone sizes are given selectively: once, few, many, or a class where the clone is expanded.

D	size	J	V	CDR3	DNA
NA	NA	TRBJ2-1	TRBV6-5	CASSYGGSYNEQFF	TGTGCCAGCAGTTACGGAGGCTCCTACAATGAGCAGTTCTTC
NA	NA	TRBJ1-1	TRBV6-2/TRBV6-3	CASSYSGGFTEAFF	TGTGCCAGCAGTTACTCAGGGGGTTTTACTGAAGCTTTCTTT
NA	few	TRBJ2-2	TRBV29-1	CSVIRGSGELFF	TGCAGCGTTATACGTGGCTCCGGGGAGCTGTTTTTT
TRBD1	few	TRBJ1-4	TRBV7-8	CASSLGDRATNEKLFF	TGTGCCAGCAGCTTAGGGGACAGGGCAACTAATGAAAAACTGTTTTTT
TRBD1	NA	TRBJ1-4	TRBV4-2	CATGQGSREKLFF	TGTGCCACGGGACAGGGGAGCCGCGAAAAACTGTTTTTT
TRBD1	NA	TRBJ1-1	TRBV7-9	CASSLLRGQGQTEAFF	TGTGCCAGCAGCTTACTGCGCGGACAGGGACAGACTGAAGCTTTCTTT
TRBD1	NA	TRBJ1-4	TRBV12-3/TRBV12-4	CASSWSGTGLPNEKLFF	TGTGCCAGCAGTTGGTCCGGGACAGGGCTTCCTAATGAAAAACTGTTTTTT
NA	NA	TRBJ2-3	TRBV7-3	CASSSSPAGNTDTQYF	TGTGCCAGCAGCTCCTCCCCGGCAGGGAACACAGATACGCAGTATTTT
NA	NA	TRBJ2-1	TRBV7-2	CASSLVLGYNEQFF	TGTGCCAGCAGCTTAGTACTGGGATACAATGAGCAGTTCTTC
NA	NA	TRBJ2-1	TRBV27	CASSSPDRLDHLSYNEQFF	TGTGCCAGCAGTTCCCCCGATCGACTGGACCACCTCTCCTACAATGAGCAGTTCTTC
TRBD1	few	TRBJ1-2	TRBV29-1	CSAPAQGALGYTF	TGCAGCGCTCCTGCCCAGGGGGCTCTTGGCTACACCTTC
TRBD1	NA	TRBJ1-4	TRBV28	CASSLIGRGLATNEKLFF	TGTGCCAGCAGTTTAATAGGCAGGGGGCTAGCGACTAATGAAAAACTGTTTTTT
NA	NA	TRBJ2-2	TRBV12-3/TRBV12-4	CASSSARDGTGELFF	TGTGCCAGCAGTTCGGCACGTGACGGGACCGGGGAGCTGTTTTTT
NA	few	TRBJ2-3	TRBV30	CAWSGLRRDTQYF	TGTGCCTGGAGTGGTCTTCGGAGAGATACGCAGTATTTT
TRBD1	NA	TRBJ1-1	TRBV6-2/TRBV6-3	CASSSRTGATEAFF	TGTGCCAGCAGTTCCAGGACAGGGGCCACTGAAGCTTTCTTT
TRBD1	many	TRBJ2-2	TRBV9	CASSLTGVGTGELFF	TGTGCCAGCAGCCTGACAGGGGTGGGGACCGGGGAGCTGTTTTTT
NA	NA	TRBJ1-5	TRBV6-5	CASSYDSYNQPQHF	TGTGCCAGCAGTTACGACAGTTACAATCAGCCCCAGCATTTT
NA	NA	TRBJ1-1	TRBV30	CAWSVPSTNTEAFF	TGTGCCTGGAGTGTCCCCAGTACGAACACTGAAGCTTTCTTT
NA	NA	TRBJ2-5	TRBV19	CASSIAQGAGGETQYF	TGTGCCAGTAGTATAGCACAGGGCGCAGGCGGAGAGACCCAGTACTTC
TRBD2	NA	TRBJ2-7	TRBV9	CASSPHGLAGGNYEQYF	TGTGCCAGCAGCCCTCACGGACTAGCGGGAGGGAACTACGAGCAGTACTTC
NA	NA	TRBJ2-7	TRBV12-3/TRBV12-4	CASSSTGRSPEQYF	TGTGCCAGCAGTTCGACAGGACGATCCCCCGAGCAGTACTTC
NA	NA	TRBJ2-7	TRBV5-8	CASSARTVSSYEQYF	TGTGCCAGCAGCGCCAGGACAGTGAGCTCCTACGAGCAGTACTTC
TRBD1	NA	TRBJ2-2	TRBV6-2/TRBV6-3	CATQYGTGYTGELFF	TGTGCCACCCAGTACGGGACAGGGTATACCGGGGAGCTGTTTTTT
NA	NA	TRBJ1-5	TRBV28	CASSLSGPPQHF	TGTGCCAGCAGTTTATCGGGTCCGCCCCAGCATTTT
NA	NA	TRBJ2-1	TRBV11-1	CASSLVWEANEQFF	TGTGCCAGCAGCTTAGTCTGGGAGGCAAATGAGCAGTTCTTC
NA	few	TRBJ2-1	TRBV11-2	CASSVIPPQGPYNEQFF	TGTGCCAGCAGCGTTATCCCCCCTCAGGGACCCTACAATGAGCAGTTCTTC
TRBD1	few	TRBJ2-2	TRBV5-6	CASSRTGTGTTGELFF	TGTGCCAGCAGTCGAACCGGGACAGGGACCACCGGGGAGCTGTTTTTT
TRBD2	NA	TRBJ2-3	TRBV7-2	CASSLYGGRSDTQYF	TGTGCCAGCAGCTTATATGGCGGGAGGTCAGATACGCAGTATTTT
TRBD1	few	TRBJ2-7	TRBV20-1	CSARSGQGYEQYF	TGCAGTGCTAGAAGTGGACAGGGCTACGAGCAGTACTTC
NA	few	TRBJ2-7	TRBV28	CASTPEHYAYEQYF	TGTGCCAGCACCCCCGAGCACTATGCCTACGAGCAGTACTTC
NA	once	TRBJ1-1	TRBV5-1	CASSLERQINTEAFF	TGCGCCAGCAGCTTGGAGCGGCAGATCAACACTGAAGCTTTCTTT
NA	NA	TRBJ1-5	TRBV5-1	CASSPDPGVSNQPQHF	TGCGCCAGCAGCCCGGACCCAGGGGTAAGCAATCAGCCCCAGCATTTT
NA	NA	TRBJ1-1	TRBV7-9	CASSLTGPLLNTEAFF	TGTGCCAGCAGCCTAACGGGGCCGCTGCTGAACACTGAAGCTTTCTTT
NA	few	TRBJ2-1	TRBV24-1	CATSDTTSGRKEFF	TGTGCCACCAGTGACACAACCTCCGGGCGTAAGGAGTTCTTC
NA	NA	TRBJ1-5	TRBV20-1	CSAQTGYNSNQPQHF	TGCAGTGCGCAGACAGGTTACAATAGCAATCAGCCCCAGCATTTT
NA	few	TRBJ2-1	TRBV20-1	CSARDSWLRERGNEQFF	TGCAGTGCTAGAGATTCTTGGCTTCGGGAAAGGGGCAATGAGCAGTTCTTC
NA	NA	TRBJ2-7	TRBV29-1	CSVGGGSEQYF	TGCAGCGTTGGGGGTGGGTCAGAGCAGTACTTC
NA	NA	TRBJ1-1	TRBV11-2	CASSLWQMNTEAFF	TGTGCCAGCAGCTTGTGGCAAATGAACACTGAAGCTTTCTTT
NA	NA	TRBJ1-2	TRBV29-1	CSGGTTTGYTF	TGCAGCGGCGGGACCACAACCGGCTACACCTTC
TRBD1	few	TRBJ1-6	TRBV28	CASSPRQGLGSPLHF	TGTGCCAGCAGTCCCAGACAGGGGTTGGGTTCACCCCTCCACTTT
NA	few	TRBJ1-2	TRBV9	CASGLEGGYGYTF	TGTGCCAGCGGGTTGGAAGGTGGCTATGGCTACACCTTC